This record covers a single TCR beta chain. This entry comes from a study of spatial heterogeneity in lung cancer. V lost 0 bases and J 3 bases, leaving 11 bases between the germline ends. The length of the CDR3 is 15 residues. The V gene's germline CDR1 is DFQATT and CDR2 SNEGSKA (reference sequence). Time point denoted: blood at routine non-recurrence follow-up after resection. TCRdb reanalysed the 5' RACE reads using MiXCR and keeps one entry per CDR3 protein. The sample holds roughly 46,000 distinct CDR3 sequences, approximately 12% seen once. Material: PBMCs, obtained at follow-up. The J gene is TRBJ2-2, the V gene TRBV20-1, with a weak D call TRBD2 (5 bases). The source of this sequence is a male donor with early-stage non-small cell lung cancer. The CDR3 region has the DNA TGCAGTGCTAGAGATCTAAGCGGCTACACCGGGGAGCTGTTTTTT. Translated, it gives CSARDLSGYTGELFF.